One sample yielded the 25 T cell receptor beta chains listed below, sequenced in a study of vaccination and CD4 T cells after COVID-19. Stated treatment: approximately 9-day PBMC culture with coronavirus spike peptide pools or control peptides (ViraFEST assay). Sequencing of DNA taken from cultured CD4+ T cells relied on the Oncomine TCR Beta short-read assay. TCRdb passed the PCR reads through MiXCR, listing each CDR3 protein once. Found here are 3,500 to 5,000 distinct CDR3 sequences, about 27% of them singletons; the top ten hold less than 30%. No antigen is known for these receptors. The material sequenced was CD4+ T cells from blood, cultured in vitro. These TCRs come from a human donor who had recovered from COVID-19.

J is TRBJ2-1 and V is TRBV12-3 or TRBV12-4; 7 bases are a match to TRBD2. The CDR3 runs to 13 residues. V shed 3 bases, J shed 10 bases, and the junction held 6 bases outside the gene matches. CDR3: CASSFLLLAEQFF. The CDR3 DNA sequence: TGTGCCAGCAGTTTTCTCCTACTAGCGGAGCAGTTCTTC.

The CDR3: CASSPFTYEQYF. As DNA, the CDR3 is TGTGCCAGCTCACCATTCACATACGAGCAGTACTTC. This chain joins TRBV18 and TRBJ2-7, with D hard to call. V was cut by 2 bases and J by 4 bases, with 6 bases left in between. CDR1 and CDR2 (germline): KGHSH, LQKENI. The CDR3 covers 12 residues.

The table lists this clonotype with a few counts. J is TRBJ2-2 and V is TRBV6-5; possible D gene TRBD1, 5 bases. V was clipped by 2 bases and J by 2 bases, with 9 bases between them. The CDR3 is 15 residues long. Germline lookup yields CDR1 MNHEY and CDR2 SVGAGI. The CDR3 loop reads CASSYRQTNTGELFF. The DNA for the CDR3 is TGTGCCAGCAGTTACAGACAGACAAACACCGGGGAGCTGTTTTTT.

The rearrangement joins TRBV12-3 or TRBV12-4 to TRBJ2-4; no definite D call. The CDR3 totals 15 residues. The V end lost 6 bases, the J end lost 9 bases, and 21 bases lay between the germline ends. In DNA form, the CDR3 reads TGTGCCAGCAGCTTATATCCCCCCCCGGCCCCCATTCAGTACTTC. Translation gives CASSLYPPPAPIQYF.

The rearrangement uses TRBV4-2 and TRBJ2-7; possible D gene TRBD2, 7 bases. CDR1 LGHNA and CDR2 YNFKEQ come from the germline V gene. CDR3 length: 16 residues. V was cut by 0 bases and J by 2 bases, with 14 bases left in between. The CDR3 is CASSQDWRGGAYEQYF. In DNA form, the CDR3 reads TGTGCCAGCAGCCAAGATTGGCGCGGGGGCGCCTACGAGCAGTACTTC.

In nucleotides, the CDR3 is TGTGCCAGCAGCTTTGGGGGGAGGCTCCAAGAGACCCAGTACTTC. It codes for CASSFGGRLQETQYF. J is TRBJ2-5 and V is TRBV11-2; a weak D match, TRBD2 (6 bases). The CDR3 is 15 amino acids. In germline, CDR1 is SGHAT, CDR2 FQNNGV. V dropped 3 bases and J dropped 1 base, with 12 bases sitting between them.

By share, this clonotype counts as large (0.1 to 1%). The chain is built from TRBV6-5 and TRBJ1-1; no definite D call. The CDR3 runs 12 residues. V lost 2 bases, J lost 4 bases, and 5 bases lay in between. CDR1 and CDR2 (germline): MNHEY, SVGAGI. The CDR3 here is CASSYGSTEAFF. As DNA, the CDR3 is TGTGCCAGCAGTTACGGGAGCACTGAAGCTTTCTTT.

The rearrangement uses TRBV7-9 and TRBJ2-7; 7 bases fit TRBD1. The V segment lost 5 bases and the J segment 5 bases; nucleotides outside the gene matches: 3. Per germline, CDR1 SEHNR and CDR2 FQNEAQ (reference sequence). The CDR3 extends over 12 amino acids. The CDR3 is CASSPQGNEQYF. Here the CDR3 DNA reads TGTGCCAGCAGCCCACAGGGGAACGAGCAGTACTTC.

This chain uses TRBV7-2 with TRBJ2-7; tentative D call: TRBD2 (5 bases). V gave up 3 bases and J gave up 5 bases, with 11 bases separating them. Per germline, CDR1 SGHTA and CDR2 FQGNSA. This CDR3 has 13 amino acids. CDR3 DNA sequence: TGTGCCAGCAGCTTGCTCTCCGGGGACGAGCAGTACTTC. It codes for CASSLLSGDEQYF.

This clonotype has just a few counts. The chain couples TRBV4-2 to TRBJ2-2; D call uncertain. Germline V gene data show CDR1 as LGHNA and CDR2 as YNFKEQ. This CDR3 is built from 15 residues. V lost 3 bases, J lost 4 bases, and 12 bases lay in between. In DNA form, the CDR3 reads TGTGCCAGCAGCCAGTCGGCAGTGACCACCGGGGAGCTGTTTTTT. Protein product: CASSQSAVTTGELFF.

This clonotype was seen a few times. The J gene is TRBJ1-1, the V gene TRBV3-1; D remains ambiguous. The ends were cut back, 4 bases at V and 4 bases at J, with 10 bases in the middle. Germline CDR1 LGHDT, CDR2 YNNKEL (reference sequence). The CDR3 sequence is 13 residues long. The DNA of the CDR3 is TGTGCCAGCAGCCGCACATGGGGCACTGAAGCTTTCTTT. Amino acid sequence: CASSRTWGTEAFF.

The V and J genes are TRBV7-9 and TRBJ2-1; D might be TRBD1 (6 bases). Germline values: CDR1 SEHNR, CDR2 FQNEAQ (reference sequence). V lost 5 bases to trimming and J lost 4 bases, with 9 bases between them. This CDR3 contains 13 residues. The CDR3 loop reads CASSQGFYNEQFF. The CDR3 nucleotides are TGTGCCAGCAGCCAGGGGTTTTACAATGAGCAGTTCTTC.

This clonotype is medium-sized within its sample. This CDR3 is CARDRGRRFGGYTF. The CDR3 region has the DNA TGTGCCAGGGACAGGGGGCGTCGGTTTGGTGGCTACACCTTC. The gene calls are TRBV2 and TRBJ1-2, with 11 nucleotides matching TRBD1. The CDR3 is 14 amino acids. Germline V gene data show CDR1 as SNHLY and CDR2 as FYNNEI. J lost 7 bases, V lost 9 bases, and 10 bases had no gene match.

The sample holds a few counts of this clonotype. This chain connects TRBV7-9 to TRBJ1-5; no clear D. Trimming took off 5 bases at V and 2 bases at J, with 13 bases between the two ends. Germline V CDR1 and CDR2: SEHNR, FQNEAQ (reference sequence). CDR3 length: 15 amino acids. CDR3 DNA sequence: TGTGCCAGCAGCCCCCCAGGAACGGGCAATCAGCCCCAGCATTTT. This translates into CASSPPGTGNQPQHF.

CDR3 DNA sequence: TGTGCCTGGAGTACCTTGACAGGGTATGGCAATCAGCCCCAGCATTTT. It translates to CAWSTLTGYGNQPQHF. The chain couples TRBV30 to TRBJ1-5, with 7 positions matching TRBD1. Germline values: CDR1 GTSNPN, CDR2 SVGIG (reference sequence). This CDR3 is 16 amino acids long. V gave up 2 bases and J gave up 2 bases; unmatched junction bases: 9.

This clonotype was detected a few times. V usage is TRBV12-3 or TRBV12-4 and J usage is TRBJ2-2; TRBD2 matches 7 bases. J gave up 4 bases and V 8 bases, and 4 bases lay outside the gene matches. The CDR3 has 13 amino acids. CDR3 sequence (DNA): TGTGCCAGCGGACGCGGGGGCACCGGGGAGCTGTTTTTT. It encodes CASGRGGTGELFF.

This clonotype is termed medium-sized (0.01 to 0.1%). The rearrangement uses TRBV19 and TRBJ1-5; no firm D call. Germline values: CDR1 LNHDA, CDR2 SQIVND (reference sequence). Trimming cost V 1 base and J 5 bases, with 12 bases left between them. The CDR3 runs to 15 residues. The chain's CDR3 is CASSIGRGGHQPQHF. The CDR3 DNA is TGTGCCAGTAGTATAGGTAGAGGAGGTCATCAGCCCCAGCATTTT.

This chain links TRBV20-1 with TRBJ2-3; TRBD2 might be the D (6 bases). The germline gives CDR1 DFQATT, CDR2 SNEGSKA (reference sequence). This CDR3 has 15 amino acids. Trimming stripped 4 bases from V and 1 base from J, with 15 bases between. CDR3 region: CSATNGGDGTDTQYF. The CDR3 DNA sequence: TGCAGTGCTACGAACGGAGGGGATGGCACAGATACGCAGTATTTT.

This clonotype was counted between two and nine times. V and J are TRBV30 and TRBJ2-4; no reliable D call. The CDR3 sequence is 11 residues long. Germline V gives CDR1 GTSNPN, CDR2 SVGIG (reference sequence). The V end lost 0 bases, the J end lost 5 bases, and 2 bases lay between the germline ends. CDR3 sequence (DNA): TGTGCCTGGAGTGTACAAAACATTCAGTACTTC. Its protein is CAWSVQNIQYF.

The J gene is TRBJ2-4, the V gene TRBV19; D may match TRBD1 or TRBD2 (6 bases each). The V gene's germline CDR1 is LNHDA and CDR2 SQIVND (reference sequence). Trimming shortened V by 6 bases and J by 0 bases, and 15 bases separated the two germline ends. This CDR3 region has 16 residues. Written as DNA, the CDR3 is TGTGCCAGTAGCCCCGGGGGCTCATTAGCCAAAAACATTCAGTACTTC. Protein product: CASSPGGSLAKNIQYF.

This clonotype occurred a few times. The rearrangement uses TRBV6-5 and TRBJ2-1; D is perhaps TRBD2 (7 bases). The length of the CDR3 is 16 residues. V lost 0 bases to trimming and J lost 4 bases, with 13 bases between them. CDR1 is MNHEY and CDR2 is SVGAGI in the germline V gene. The CDR3, as DNA: TGTGCCAGCAGTTACTCGGGTGGGGGGGCGTACAATGAGCAGTTCTTC. Its protein product is CASSYSGGGAYNEQFF.

The CDR3 is CASSLWVDSEAFF. Written as DNA, the CDR3 is TGTGCCAGCAGTTTATGGGTGGACTCTGAAGCTTTCTTT. The chain is built from TRBV27 and TRBJ1-1, with D unresolved. The CDR3 consists of 13 residues. Per the germline V gene, CDR1 is MNHEY and CDR2 is SMNVEV (reference sequence). Trimming stripped 1 base from V and 6 bases from J, with 9 bases between.

This clonotype was counted a few times. This chain uses TRBV5-6 with TRBJ1-5; 9 nucleotides agree with TRBD1. This CDR3 spans 17 amino acids. Germline V gives CDR1 SGHDT, CDR2 YYEEEE. After removal of 3 bases from V and 6 bases from J, the junction contained 13 bases not matched to a gene. Here the CDR3 DNA reads TGTGCCAGCAGCTCCGCCGGACAGGGGATCCTAAGTCAGCCCCAGCATTTT. Amino acids: CASSSAGQGILSQPQHF. Combining the CDR3 with reference TRBV5-6 and TRBJ1-5 gives the whole variable domain DAGVTQSPTHLIKTRGQQVTLRCSPKSGHDTVSWYQQALGQGPQFIFQYYEEEERQRGNFPDRFSGHQFPNYSSELNVNALLLGDSALYLCASSSAGQGILSQPQHFGDGTRLSIL.

By proportion, this clonotype is medium-sized. The chain employs TRBV2 and TRBJ1-2; no definite D call. Germline V gene data show CDR1 as SNHLY and CDR2 as FYNNEI. V lost 7 bases and J lost 8, with 11 bases in between. This CDR3 is built from 11 residues. The CDR3 is CASKITQGYTF. The CDR3 DNA is TGTGCCAGCAAGATAACGCAGGGCTACACCTTC.

This sequence joins TRBV19 and TRBJ2-5, with unresolved D. CDR3 length: 13 residues. V shed 3 bases and J shed 4 bases, with 9 bases lying between them. CDR1 is LNHDA, CDR2 SQIVND, per germline (reference sequence). The CDR3 region has the DNA TGTGCCAGTAGTATTGTGGTGGGAGAGACCCAGTACTTC. Protein product: CASSIVVGETQYF.